The rows below give T cell receptor beta chains drawn from one sample of a study of Ad26.COV2.S vaccination and SARS-CoV-2 variants. Sequencing used immunoSEQ multiplex PCR; TCRdb keeps in-frame clones, though not all of them. The data hold about 350,000 clones, with 75% to 90% observed a single time. Material: peripheral blood, obtained in a trial of Ad26.COV2.S vaccine versus placebo. These receptors all come from a person between 18 and 59 years old who received the Ad26.COV2.S COVID-19 vaccine or a placebo. Each CDR3 is given with its conserved first and last residue. D genes are given only for firm matches. Clone size, where shown, is once, few, many, or a class for clones that have expanded.

TRBJ2-7	-	TRBD2	TRBV7-2	CASSLVGTGLAGYEQYF	TGTGCCAGCAGCTTAGTAGGTACGGGACTAGCAGGCTACGAGCAGTACTTC
TRBJ2-5	-	TRBD2	TRBV5-5	CASSGRAAAQETQYF	TGTGCCAGCAGCGGGAGGGCAGCGGCCCAAGAGACCCAGTACTTC
TRBJ1-5	-	-	TRBV6-5	CASSYGQNQPQHF	TGTGCCAGCAGTTACGGGCAGAATCAGCCCCAGCATTTT
TRBJ1-5	-	-	TRBV6-1	CASSERRGQAYSNQPQHF	TGTGCCAGCAGTGAAAGAAGGGGCCAGGCCTATAGCAATCAGCCCCAGCATTTT
TRBJ1-5	once	TRBD1	TRBV18	CASSPGTGPQPQHF	TGTGCCAGCTCACCCGGGACAGGGCCTCAGCCCCAGCATTTT
TRBJ2-1	-	-	TRBV19	CASWKGPYNEQFF	TGTGCCAGCTGGAAGGGGCCCTACAATGAGCAGTTCTTC
TRBJ1-1	-	TRBD1	TRBV27	CASSLYRTGRNTEAFF	TGTGCCAGCAGTCTCTACCGGACAGGGCGAAACACTGAAGCTTTCTTT
TRBJ2-5	-	-	TRBV9	CASSVEGDQETQYF	TGTGCCAGCAGCGTAGAAGGGGACCAAGAGACCCAGTACTTC
TRBJ1-2	-	TRBD1	TRBV29-1	CSDGDRVSGYTF	TGCAGCGATGGGGACAGGGTGAGCGGCTACACCTTC
TRBJ2-1	-	-	TRBV2	CASRDNDNEQFF	TGTGCCAGCAGAGACAATGACAATGAGCAGTTCTTC
TRBJ2-1	-	TRBD2	TRBV7-2	CASSAGLAGGREQFF	TGTGCCAGCAGCGCGGGACTAGCGGGAGGGCGTGAGCAGTTCTTC
TRBJ1-4	-	-	TRBV14	CASSQEIGDEKLFF	TGTGCCAGCAGCCAAGAGATCGGCGATGAAAAACTGTTTTTT
TRBJ2-7	-	TRBD1	TRBV13	CASSLAPHRGYYEQYF	TGTGCCAGCAGCTTAGCCCCTCACAGGGGGTACTACGAGCAGTACTTC
TRBJ2-5	-	-	TRBV7-3	CASSLTGNQETQYF	TGTGCCAGCAGCTTAACGGGGAACCAAGAGACCCAGTACTTC
TRBJ1-5	-	-	TRBV6-5	CASGPDNQPQHF	TGTGCCAGCGGGCCGGACAATCAGCCCCAGCATTTT
TRBJ1-5	-	-	TRBV3-1/TRBV3-2	CASSQGDQPQHF	TGTGCCAGCAGCCAGGGCGATCAGCCCCAGCATTTT
TRBJ2-7	-	TRBD2	TRBV27	CASRLAALSTYEQYF	TGTGCCAGCAGGCTAGCGGCGTTGTCAACCTACGAGCAGTACTTC
TRBJ2-3	-	-	TRBV4-3	CASSQGRGTVRRSTDTQYF	TGCGCCAGCAGCCAAGGCCGGGGGACGGTCAGAAGAAGCACAGATACGCAGTATTTT
TRBJ1-2	-	-	TRBV5-4	CASSLGAWDPSNYGYTF	TGTGCCAGCAGCTTGGGGGCCTGGGACCCATCTAACTATGGCTACACCTTC
TRBJ2-7	-	TRBD2	TRBV6-5	CASSKVAGGYEQYF	TGTGCCAGCTCAAAGGTAGCGGGTGGGTACGAGCAGTACTTC
TRBJ2-1	-	-	TRBV7-2	CASSLVLGYNEQFF	TGTGCCAGCAGCTTAGTCTTAGGGTACAATGAGCAGTTCTTC
TRBJ2-1	-	-	TRBV13	CASSWRLDEQFF	TGTGCCAGCAGCTGGAGACTAGATGAACAGTTCTTC
TRBJ1-6	once	TRBD1	TRBV25-1	CASGGTVNNSPLHF	TGTGCCAGCGGGGGGACAGTCAATAATTCACCCCTCCACTTT
TRBJ2-7	-	-	TRBV28	CASSLPTTGTYEQYF	TGTGCCAGCAGTTTACCAACAACAGGTACCTACGAGCAGTACTTC
TRBJ2-1	-	TRBD1	TRBV18	CATSSRQGTNNEQFF	TGTGCCACTTCCTCCCGACAGGGGACGAACAATGAGCAGTTCTTC
TRBJ2-3	-	-	TRBV5-1	CASSWGDTTDTQYF	TGCGCCAGCAGCTGGGGGGACACCACAGATACGCAGTATTTT
TRBJ1-2	-	-	TRBV16	CASSRAGASRYGYTF	TGTGCCAGCAGCCGAGCAGGGGCAAGTCGGTATGGCTACACCTTC
TRBJ2-1	-	TRBD1	TRBV7-8	CASSLQETGMNEQFF	TGTGCCAGCAGCTTACAGGAGACAGGGATGAATGAGCAGTTCTTC
TRBJ1-1	-	-	TRBV27	CASSYGGPNTEAFF	TGTGCCAGCAGTTACGGGGGGCCGAACACTGAAGCTTTCTTT
TRBJ1-2	-	-	TRBV4-2	CASSQDGGGYGYTF	TGTGCCAGCAGCCAAGATGGGGGCGGCTATGGCTACACCTTC
TRBJ1-1	few	-	TRBV5-1	CASSLEGNTEAFF	TGCGCCAGCAGCTTGGAGGGGAACACTGAAGCTTTCTTT
TRBJ1-6	-	-	TRBV4-1	CASSQVDRRSNSPLHF	TGCGCCAGCAGCCAAGTCGACAGACGATCCAATTCACCCCTCCACTTT
TRBJ2-1	-	-	TRBV15	CATSLLLLGSYNEQFF	TGTGCCACCAGCTTATTACTTTTGGGGTCCTACAATGAGCAGTTCTTC
TRBJ1-1	-	-	TRBV11-2	CASSPANSLEAFF	TGTGCCAGCAGCCCAGCGAACAGTCTTGAAGCTTTCTTT
TRBJ2-5	-	TRBD2	TRBV25-1	CASSALAGDLQETQYF	TGTGCCAGCAGTGCCCTAGCGGGAGACCTCCAGGAGACCCAGTACTTC
TRBJ2-3	-	TRBD1	TRBV5-1	CASSLHGQGVGTDTQYF	TGCGCCAGCAGCTTGCACGGACAGGGGGTGGGCACAGATACGCAGTATTTT
TRBJ1-6	-	TRBD1	TRBV10-1	CASARDSNSPLHF	TGCGCCAGTGCCCGGGACAGTAATTCACCCCTCCACTTT
TRBJ1-5	few	-	TRBV6-5	CASTKDRGVFQPQHF	TGTGCCAGCACTAAAGACAGAGGGGTATTTCAGCCCCAGCATTTT
TRBJ2-2	-	TRBD2	TRBV28	CATSPGLAATGELFF	TGTGCCACTTCTCCGGGACTAGCGGCCACCGGGGAGCTGTTTTTT
TRBJ1-2	-	-	TRBV2	CASSDPGVSNYGYTF	TGTGCCAGCAGTGATCCAGGGGTGTCTAACTATGGCTACACCTTC
TRBJ2-5	-	-	TRBV28	CASSRDIETQYF	TGTGCCAGCAGCAGGGACATAGAGACCCAGTACTTC
TRBJ1-2	-	-	TRBV28	CAGGGRGAISAGYTF	TGTGCCGGAGGCGGGAGGGGCGCAATCTCGGCTGGCTACACCTTC
TRBJ2-1	-	TRBD2	TRBV5-1	CASSHGTSGGSYNEQFF	TGCGCCAGCAGCCACGGGACTAGCGGGGGTTCCTACAATGAGCAGTTCTTC
TRBJ2-1	-	-	TRBV28	CASSQRLEQFF	TGTGCCAGCAGTCAGCGACTAGAGCAGTTCTTC
TRBJ2-1	few	-	TRBV11-2	CASSLARFEQFF	TGTGCCAGCAGCTTAGCCCGATTCGAGCAGTTCTTC
TRBJ1-1	-	-	TRBV5-1	CASSLEGGTTEAFF	TGCGCCAGCAGCTTGGAGGGTGGAACAACTGAAGCTTTCTTT
TRBJ2-1	-	TRBD1	TRBV5-1	CASDTPRDREYNEQFF	TGCGCCAGCGATACGCCCCGGGACAGGGAATACAATGAGCAGTTCTTC
TRBJ2-1	once	-	TRBV5-1	CASSLEVQGSYNEQFF	TGCGCCAGCAGCTTGGAGGTTCAGGGCTCTTACAATGAGCAGTTCTTC
TRBJ1-1	-	-	TRBV7-8	CASSLPGGSGEAFF	TGTGCCAGCAGCTTACCGGGGGGTTCGGGTGAAGCTTTCTTT
TRBJ1-5	-	-	TRBV12-3/TRBV12-4	CASRPGWGQPQHF	TGTGCCAGCAGGCCGGGATGGGGGCAGCCCCAGCATTTT
TRBJ1-4	-	-	TRBV20-1	CSARWGEKLFF	TGCAGTGCTAGATGGGGGGAAAAACTGTTTTTT
TRBJ1-5	-	-	TRBV28	CASSPGGTQPQHF	TGTGCCAGCAGTCCTGGAGGAACCCAGCCCCAGCATTTT
TRBJ2-3	-	-	TRBV7-8	CASSFLGRTDTQYF	TGTGCCAGCAGCTTTTTGGGGCGTACAGATACGCAGTATTTT